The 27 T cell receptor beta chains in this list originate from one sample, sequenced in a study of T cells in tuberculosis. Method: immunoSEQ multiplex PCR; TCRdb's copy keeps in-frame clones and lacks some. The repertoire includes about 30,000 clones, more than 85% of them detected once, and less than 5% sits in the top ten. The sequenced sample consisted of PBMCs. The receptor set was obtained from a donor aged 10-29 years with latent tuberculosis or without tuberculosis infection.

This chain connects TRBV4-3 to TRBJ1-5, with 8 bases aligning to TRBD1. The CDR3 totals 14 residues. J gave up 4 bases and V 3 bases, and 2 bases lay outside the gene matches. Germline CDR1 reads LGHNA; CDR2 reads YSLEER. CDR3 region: CASSQGQENQPQHF. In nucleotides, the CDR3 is TGCGCCAGCAGCCAGGGACAGGAGAATCAGCCCCAGCATTTT.

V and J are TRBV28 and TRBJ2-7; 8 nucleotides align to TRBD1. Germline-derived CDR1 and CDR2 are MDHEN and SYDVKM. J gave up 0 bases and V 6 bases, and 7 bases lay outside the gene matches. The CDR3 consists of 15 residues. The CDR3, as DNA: TGTGCCAGCAGCCGACAGGGGTCCTACTCCTACGAGCAGTACTTC. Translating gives CASSRQGSYSYEQYF.

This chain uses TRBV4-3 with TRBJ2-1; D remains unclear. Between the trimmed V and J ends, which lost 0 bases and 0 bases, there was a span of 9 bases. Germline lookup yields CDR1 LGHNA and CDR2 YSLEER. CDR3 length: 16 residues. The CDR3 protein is CASSQDSKSSYNEQFF. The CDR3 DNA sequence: TGCGCCAGCAGCCAAGATAGTAAGAGCTCCTACAATGAGCAGTTCTTC.

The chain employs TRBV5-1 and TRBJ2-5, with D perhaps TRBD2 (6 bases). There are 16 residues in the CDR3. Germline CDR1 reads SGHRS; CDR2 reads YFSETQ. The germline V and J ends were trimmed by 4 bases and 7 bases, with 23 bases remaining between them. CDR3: CASSQTSRGGTGTQYF. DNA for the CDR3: TGCGCCAGCAGCCAAACCTCTCGGGGCGGGACGGGGACCCAGTACTTC.

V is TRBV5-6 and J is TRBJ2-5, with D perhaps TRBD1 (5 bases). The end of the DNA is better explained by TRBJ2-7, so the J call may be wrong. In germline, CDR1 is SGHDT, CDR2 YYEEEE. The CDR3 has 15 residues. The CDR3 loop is CASSHVPQGSYEQYF. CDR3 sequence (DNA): TGTGCCAGCAGCCACGTCCCGCAGGGCTCCTACGAGCAGTACTTC.

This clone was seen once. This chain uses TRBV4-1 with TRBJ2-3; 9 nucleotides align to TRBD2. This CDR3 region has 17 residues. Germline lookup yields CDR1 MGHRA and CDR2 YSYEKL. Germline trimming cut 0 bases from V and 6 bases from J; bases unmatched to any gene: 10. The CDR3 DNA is TGCGCCAGCAGCCAAGACCAGAGTAGCGGGGGCTTGGATACGCAGTATTTT. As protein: CASSQDQSSGGLDTQYF.

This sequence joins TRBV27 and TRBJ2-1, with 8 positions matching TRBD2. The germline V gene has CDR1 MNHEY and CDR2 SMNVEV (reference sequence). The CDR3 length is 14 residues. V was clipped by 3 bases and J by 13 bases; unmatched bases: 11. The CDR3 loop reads CASSFTGTSGPQFF. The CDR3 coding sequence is TGTGCCAGCAGTTTTACCGGGACTAGTGGTCCCCAGTTCTTC.

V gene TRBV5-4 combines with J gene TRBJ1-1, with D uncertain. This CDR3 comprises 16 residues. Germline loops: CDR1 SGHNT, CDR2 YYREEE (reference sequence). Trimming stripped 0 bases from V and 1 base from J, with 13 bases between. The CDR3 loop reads CASSLAWAQRNTEAFF. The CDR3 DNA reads TGTGCCAGCAGCTTGGCATGGGCGCAAAGGAACACTGAAGCTTTCTTT.

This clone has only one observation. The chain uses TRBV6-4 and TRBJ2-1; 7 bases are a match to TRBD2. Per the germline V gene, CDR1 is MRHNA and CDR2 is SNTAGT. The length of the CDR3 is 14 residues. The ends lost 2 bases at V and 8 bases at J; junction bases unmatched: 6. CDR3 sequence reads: CASSDGRESHEQFF. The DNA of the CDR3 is TGTGCCAGCAGTGACGGGCGGGAGTCGCATGAGCAGTTCTTC.

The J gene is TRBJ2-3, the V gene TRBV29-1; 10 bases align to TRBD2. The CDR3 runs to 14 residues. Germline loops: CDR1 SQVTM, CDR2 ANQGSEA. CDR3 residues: CSFKRGGFQDTQYF. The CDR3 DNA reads TGCAGTTTTAAGCGGGGGGGCTTTCAAGATACGCAGTATTTT.

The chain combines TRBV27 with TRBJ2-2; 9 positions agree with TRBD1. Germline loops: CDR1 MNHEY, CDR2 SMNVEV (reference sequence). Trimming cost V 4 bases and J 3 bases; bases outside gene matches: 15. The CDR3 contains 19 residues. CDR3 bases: TGTGCCAGCAGTTCAGTCCCTCCGGGACAGGGAGGCTACACCGGGGAGCTGTTTTTT. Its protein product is CASSSVPPGQGGYTGELFF.

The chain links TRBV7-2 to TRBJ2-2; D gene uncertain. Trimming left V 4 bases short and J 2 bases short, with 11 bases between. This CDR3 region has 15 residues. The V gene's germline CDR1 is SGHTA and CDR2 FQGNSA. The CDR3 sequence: CASSSLVGNTGELFF. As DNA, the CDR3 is TGTGCCAGCAGCTCATTAGTGGGCAACACCGGGGAGCTGTTTTTT.

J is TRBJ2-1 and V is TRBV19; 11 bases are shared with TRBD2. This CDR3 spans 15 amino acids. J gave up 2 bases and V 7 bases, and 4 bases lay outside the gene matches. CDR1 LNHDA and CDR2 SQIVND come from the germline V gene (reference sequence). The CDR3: CASIPTSGAYNEQFF. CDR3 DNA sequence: TGTGCCAGTATTCCGACTAGCGGGGCCTACAATGAGCAGTTCTTC.

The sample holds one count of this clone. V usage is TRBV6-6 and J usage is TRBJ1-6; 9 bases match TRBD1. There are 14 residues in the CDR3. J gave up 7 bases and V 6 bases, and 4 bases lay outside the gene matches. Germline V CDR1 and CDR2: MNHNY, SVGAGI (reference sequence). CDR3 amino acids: CASRAGTGNSPLHF. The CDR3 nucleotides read TGTGCCAGCAGGGCCGGGACAGGGAATTCACCCCTCCACTTT.

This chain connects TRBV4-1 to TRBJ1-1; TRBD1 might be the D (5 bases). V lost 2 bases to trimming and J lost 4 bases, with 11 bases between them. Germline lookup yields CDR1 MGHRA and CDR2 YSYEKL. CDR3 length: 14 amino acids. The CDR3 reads CASSQSGQVTEAFF. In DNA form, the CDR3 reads TGCGCCAGCAGCCAATCCGGACAAGTCACTGAAGCTTTCTTT.

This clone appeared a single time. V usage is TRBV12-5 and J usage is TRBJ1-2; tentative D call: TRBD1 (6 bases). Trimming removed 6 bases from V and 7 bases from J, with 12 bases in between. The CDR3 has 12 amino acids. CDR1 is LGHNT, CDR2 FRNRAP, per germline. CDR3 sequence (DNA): TGTGCTAGTGGCTCACAGGGAGTTGGCTACACCTTC. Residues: CASGSQGVGYTF.

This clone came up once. The CDR3 protein is CASSFGNNEQFF. CDR3 nucleotides: TGTGCCAGCAGCTTCGGGAACAATGAGCAGTTCTTC. The chain has TRBV7-3 and TRBJ2-1; D possibly corresponds to TRBD2 (5 bases). The germline CDR1 and CDR2 sequences are SGHTA and FQGTGA. Trimming took off 3 bases at V and 5 bases at J, with 5 bases between the two ends. CDR3 length equals 12 residues. The whole variable domain, filled in from reference TRBV7-3 and TRBJ2-1, reads GAGVSQTPSNKVTEKGKYVELRCDPISGHTALYWYRQSLGQGPEFLIYFQGTGAADDSGLPNDRFFAVRPEGSVSTLKIQRTERGDSAVYLCASSFGNNEQFFGPGTRLTVL.

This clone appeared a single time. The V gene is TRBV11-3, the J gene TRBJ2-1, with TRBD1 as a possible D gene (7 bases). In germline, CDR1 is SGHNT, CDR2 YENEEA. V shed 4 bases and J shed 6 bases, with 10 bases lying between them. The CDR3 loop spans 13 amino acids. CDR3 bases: TGTGCCAGCAGCTCAGGGGGGCTCAATGAGCAGTTCTTC. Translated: CASSSGGLNEQFF.

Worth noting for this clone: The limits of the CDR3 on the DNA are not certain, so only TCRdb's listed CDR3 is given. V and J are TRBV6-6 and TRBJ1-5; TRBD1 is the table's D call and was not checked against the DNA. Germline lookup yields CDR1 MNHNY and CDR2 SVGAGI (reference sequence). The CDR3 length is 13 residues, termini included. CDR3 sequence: CASSYAVGQGANF.

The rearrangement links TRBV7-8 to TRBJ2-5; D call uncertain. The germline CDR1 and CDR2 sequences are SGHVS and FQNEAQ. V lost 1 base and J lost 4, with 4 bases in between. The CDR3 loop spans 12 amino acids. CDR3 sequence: CASSLVSETQYF. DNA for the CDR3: TGTGCCAGCAGCTTAGTCTCAGAGACCCAGTACTTC.

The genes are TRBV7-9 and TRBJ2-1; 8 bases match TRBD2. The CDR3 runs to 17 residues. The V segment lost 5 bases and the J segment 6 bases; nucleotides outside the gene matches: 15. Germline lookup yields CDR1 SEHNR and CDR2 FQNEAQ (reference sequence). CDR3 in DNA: TGTGCCAGCAGCCGGTTTAGCGGGACGGGGGTAAGCAATGAGCAGTTCTTC. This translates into CASSRFSGTGVSNEQFF.

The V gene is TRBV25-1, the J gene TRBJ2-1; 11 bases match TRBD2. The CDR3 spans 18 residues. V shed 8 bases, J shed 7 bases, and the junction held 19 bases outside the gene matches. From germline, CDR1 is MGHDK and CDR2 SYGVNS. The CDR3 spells CASGLTSGGTNLLNEQFF. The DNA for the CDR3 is TGTGCCAGCGGCCTTACTAGCGGGGGAACCAACCTCTTAAATGAGCAGTTCTTC.

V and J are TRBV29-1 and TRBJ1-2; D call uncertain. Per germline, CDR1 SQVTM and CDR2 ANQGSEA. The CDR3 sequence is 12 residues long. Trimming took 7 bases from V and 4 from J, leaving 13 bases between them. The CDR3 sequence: CSALGFLYGYTF. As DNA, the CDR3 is TGCAGCGCACTAGGGTTTCTCTATGGCTACACCTTC.

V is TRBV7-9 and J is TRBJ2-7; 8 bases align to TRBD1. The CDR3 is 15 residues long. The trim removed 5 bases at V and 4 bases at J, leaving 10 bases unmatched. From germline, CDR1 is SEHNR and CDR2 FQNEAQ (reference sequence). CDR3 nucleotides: TGTGCCAGCAGCCAGGCGGCAGGGGGCCCGTACGAGCAGTACTTC. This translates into CASSQAAGGPYEQYF.

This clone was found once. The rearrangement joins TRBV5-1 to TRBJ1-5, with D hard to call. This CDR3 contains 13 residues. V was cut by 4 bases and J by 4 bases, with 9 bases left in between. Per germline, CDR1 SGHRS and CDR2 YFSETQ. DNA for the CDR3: TGCGCCAGCAGCCCGACGGGGAATCAGCCCCAGCATTTT. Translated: CASSPTGNQPQHF.

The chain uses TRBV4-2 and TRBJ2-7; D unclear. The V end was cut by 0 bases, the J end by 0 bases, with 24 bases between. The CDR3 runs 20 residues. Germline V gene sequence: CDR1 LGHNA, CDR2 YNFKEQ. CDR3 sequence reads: CASSQDEAHGKGWPSYEQYF. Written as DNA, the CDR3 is TGTGCCAGCAGCCAAGATGAGGCCCACGGAAAAGGCTGGCCCTCCTACGAGCAGTACTTC.

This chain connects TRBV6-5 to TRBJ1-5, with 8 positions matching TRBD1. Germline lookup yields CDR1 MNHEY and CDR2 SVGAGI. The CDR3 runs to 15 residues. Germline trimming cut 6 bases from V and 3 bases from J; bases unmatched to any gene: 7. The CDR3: CASRLGQEANQPQHF. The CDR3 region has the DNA TGTGCCAGCAGGTTGGGACAGGAGGCCAATCAGCCCCAGCATTTT.